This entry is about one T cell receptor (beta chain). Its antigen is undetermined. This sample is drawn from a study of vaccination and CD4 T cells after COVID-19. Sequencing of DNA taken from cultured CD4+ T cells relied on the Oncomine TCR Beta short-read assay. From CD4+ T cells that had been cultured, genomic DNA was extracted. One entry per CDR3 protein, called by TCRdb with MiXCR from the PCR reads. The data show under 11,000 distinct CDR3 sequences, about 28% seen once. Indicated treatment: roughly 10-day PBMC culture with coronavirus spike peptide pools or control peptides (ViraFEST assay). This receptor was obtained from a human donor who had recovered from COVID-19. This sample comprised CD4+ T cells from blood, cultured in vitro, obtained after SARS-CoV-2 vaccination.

CDR3 coding DNA: TGTGCCAGCAGCCCAGACAGGAACTATGGCTACACCTTC. Translated, it gives CASSPDRNYGYTF. This chain links TRBV7-2 with TRBJ1-2; a possible D gene is TRBD1 (6 bases). The ends were cut back, 5 bases at V and 2 bases at J, with 9 bases in the middle. This CDR3 comprises 13 residues. Germline-derived CDR1 and CDR2 are SGHTA and FQGNSA. The full variable domain, in which reference TRBV7-2 and TRBJ1-2 provide the parts outside the CDR3, is GAGVSQSPSNKVTEKGKDVELRCDPISGHTALYWYRQSLGQGLEFLIYFQGNSAPDKSGLPSDRFSAERTGGSVSTLTIQRTQQEDSAVYLCASSPDRNYGYTFGSGTRLTVV.